The 32 T cell receptor beta chains below all came from one sample that was sequenced in a study of PD-1 blockade in classical Hodgkin lymphoma. Documented time point: cycle 4 day 1 (C4D1), after less than 7 weeks of nivolumab. Every one of the patients relapsed after autologous stem cell transplantation (brentuximab vedotin exposure was variable). Assay: immunoSEQ multiplex PCR; the TCRdb copy retains only in-frame clones and omits some. The table shows about 47,000 clones, with over 70% occurring only once. The specimen was peripheral blood mononuclear cells (PBMCs), collected before the fourth cycle of nivolumab. The receptors stem from a human donor with classical Hodgkin lymphoma.

This chain uses TRBV6-5 with TRBJ1-5; no definite D call. Germline V lookup: CDR1 MNHEY, CDR2 SVGAGI. The CDR3 sequence is 15 residues long. V dropped 5 bases and J dropped 0 bases, with 11 bases sitting between them. The CDR3 DNA reads as TGTGCCAGCAGTCCGCGGCGCAATAGCAATCAGCCCCAGCATTTT. This translates into CASSPRRNSNQPQHF.

This clone was counted between two and nine times. The V gene is TRBV5-1, the J gene TRBJ2-7; a possible D gene is TRBD1 (6 bases). In germline, CDR1 is SGHRS, CDR2 YFSETQ. CDR3 length equals 14 residues. Trimming cost V 2 bases and J 6 bases, with 15 bases left between them. Written as DNA, the CDR3 is TGCGCCAGCAGCTTCCCACAGGGCGACGTCGAGCAGTACTTC. Translating gives CASSFPQGDVEQYF.

This chain connects TRBV6-1 to TRBJ1-5, with D tentatively TRBD1 (5 bases). Germline CDR1 and CDR2: MNHNS and SASEGT. Trimming removed 4 bases at V and 1 base at J, with 11 bases between. This CDR3 comprises 15 residues. For the CDR3, the DNA is TGTGCCAGCAGTGCCCTTTGGGGGAGCAATCAGCCCCAGCATTTT. Translation: CASSALWGSNQPQHF.

The chain is built from TRBV29-1 and TRBJ1-2, with 8 nucleotides matching TRBD1. Germline assignment: CDR1 SQVTM and CDR2 ANQGSEA. The CDR3 consists of 13 residues. J was trimmed by 1 base and V by 6 bases; bases with no gene match: 4. CDR3 in DNA: TGCAGCGTCGGGACAGGTCTTAACTATGGCTACACCTTC. It encodes CSVGTGLNYGYTF.

The V gene is TRBV5-1, the J gene TRBJ1-5, with a possible D match to TRBD1 (6 bases). This CDR3 spans 15 amino acids. Germline CDR1 SGHRS, CDR2 YFSETQ. The germline V and J ends were trimmed by 0 bases and 2 bases, with 9 bases remaining between them. The CDR3 sequence is CASSLGGAGNQPQHF. The CDR3 nucleotides read TGCGCCAGCAGCTTGGGGGGGGCCGGCAATCAGCCCCAGCATTTT.

The J gene is TRBJ2-1, the V gene TRBV19; TRBD2 aligns across 7 bases. The CDR3 extends over 16 amino acids. The V and J ends lost 5 bases and 3 bases, in that order; junction bases with no gene match: 10. The germline CDR1 and CDR2 sequences are LNHDA and SQIVND (reference sequence). CDR3 residues: CASSFRPRGVYNEQFF. CDR3 sequence (DNA): TGTGCCAGTAGTTTCAGGCCCCGGGGGGTCTACAATGAGCAGTTCTTC.

The V gene is TRBV18, the J gene TRBJ2-5; D remains unclear. V lost 6 bases, J lost 2 bases, and 13 bases lay in between. This CDR3 spans 14 amino acids. Germline CDR1 and CDR2: KGHSH and LQKENI. The DNA for the CDR3 is TGTGCCAGCTCCCGCGGTAGCTCACAAGAGACCCAGTACTTC. This gives the protein CASSRGSSQETQYF.

The chain combines TRBV19 with TRBJ2-5, with TRBD1 matching 11 bases. TRBJ2-7 explains the end of the DNA better; the J call may be wrong. CDR3 length equals 15 residues. Germline V lookup: CDR1 LNHDA, CDR2 SQIVND (reference sequence). CDR3 protein: CATLAGQGATYEQYF. The DNA of the CDR3 is TGTGCCACCCTTGCAGGACAGGGGGCAACCTACGAGCAGTACTTC.

This chain uses TRBV2 with TRBJ2-1; TRBD2 agrees at 8 bases. Trimming cost V 6 bases and J 5 bases; bases outside gene matches: 12. There are 16 residues in the CDR3. CDR1 and CDR2 (germline): SNHLY, FYNNEI. The DNA for the CDR3 is TGTGCCAGCAGGGGGCTAGGCGGGAGGCCCCACAATGAGCAGTTCTTC. This gives the protein CASRGLGGRPHNEQFF.

This clone was found a few times. The CDR3 nucleotides are TGTGCCAGCAGTGAAGTTAGCGACTCCTACGAGCAGTACTTC. This gives the protein CASSEVSDSYEQYF. The rearrangement links TRBV6-1 to TRBJ2-7; possible D gene TRBD2, 5 bases. The CDR3 extends over 14 amino acids. The germline gives CDR1 MNHNS, CDR2 SASEGT. V was cut by 1 base and J by 0 bases, with 7 bases left in between.

The V gene is TRBV5-8, the J gene TRBJ1-5; D is possibly TRBD1 (5 bases). CDR1 is SGHTS, CDR2 YDEGEE, per germline. There are 15 residues in the CDR3. Trimming stripped 2 bases from V and 2 bases from J, with 11 bases between. The CDR3 bases are TGTGCCAGCAGCTTCAGGGAGGTTGGCAATCAGCCCCAGCATTTT. It specifies CASSFREVGNQPQHF.

This chain uses TRBV11-2 with TRBJ1-1; the match to TRBD1 covers 8 bases. Germline V gene data show CDR1 as SGHAT and CDR2 as FQNNGV. Losses at the gene ends were 5 bases for V and 4 bases for J; bases not matched to a gene: 6. The CDR3 contains 14 residues. CDR3 sequence: CASSPGGSVTEAFF. CDR3 coding DNA: TGTGCCAGCAGCCCAGGGGGCTCGGTCACTGAAGCTTTCTTT. Based on the CDR3 plus reference TRBV11-2 and TRBJ1-1, the full variable domain is EAGVAQSPRYKIIEKRQSVAFWCNPISGHATLYWYQQILGQGPKLLIQFQNNGVVDDSQLPKDRFSAERLKGVDSTLKIQPAKLEDSAVYLCASSPGGSVTEAFFGQGTRLTVV.

The chain combines TRBV5-1 with TRBJ2-5; TRBD2 is a possible D gene (6 bases). The germline gives CDR1 SGHRS, CDR2 YFSETQ. The CDR3 totals 14 residues. Between the trimmed V and J ends, which lost 4 bases and 5 bases, there was a span of 15 bases. The CDR3 region is CASSPYDGGETQYF. The CDR3, as DNA: TGCGCCAGCAGCCCTTACGATGGAGGGGAGACCCAGTACTTC.

The chain couples TRBV7-2 to TRBJ1-5; possible D gene TRBD1, 5 bases. V shed 7 bases and J shed 3 bases, with 25 bases lying between them. Germline assignment: CDR1 SGHTA and CDR2 FQGNSA. The CDR3 length is 18 residues. The CDR3 DNA follows: TGTGCCAGCACCATGCCCCTTGGGGGAGGTCAGGACAATCAGCCCCAGCATTTT. Residues: CASTMPLGGGQDNQPQHF.

The rearrangement links TRBV5-1 to TRBJ1-5; possibly TRBD1 for D (5 bases). The germline V and J ends were trimmed by 5 bases and 4 bases, with 16 bases remaining between them. Germline V gene lookup returns CDR1 SGHRS and CDR2 YFSETQ. CDR3 length: 15 residues. CDR3 amino acids: CASSRDGDLNQPQHF. The DNA for the CDR3 is TGCGCCAGCAGTCGGGACGGCGACCTTAATCAGCCCCAGCATTTT. The whole variable domain, remainder taken from reference TRBV5-1 and TRBJ1-5, is KAGVTQTPRYLIKTRGQQVTLSCSPISGHRSVSWYQQTPGQGLQFLFEYFSETQRNKGNFPGRFSGRQFSNSRSEMNVSTLELGDSALYLCASSRDGDLNQPQHFGDGTRLSIL.

This clone came up a few times. Other DNA sequences from this sample encode an identical CDR3 as well. This chain links TRBV10-3 with TRBJ1-2, with 8 bases matching TRBD1. Germline V gives CDR1 ENHRY, CDR2 SYGVKD. This CDR3 region has 16 residues. V lost 6 bases to trimming and J lost 5 bases; unmatched junction nucleotides: 14. The CDR3 nucleotides read TGTGCCATCAGCGACACCGGGACAGGCATCCTTTATGGCTACACCTTC. It codes for CAISDTGTGILYGYTF.

The V call is TRBV28, the J call TRBJ1-1; D gene ambiguous. Between the trimmed V and J ends, which lost 1 base and 1 base, there was a span of 7 bases. The CDR3 covers 14 residues. Germline CDR1 and CDR2: MDHEN and SYDVKM. CDR3 nucleotides: TGTGCCAGCAGTTTATTAGCAGCGAACACTGAAGCTTTCTTT. This codes for CASSLLAANTEAFF. Supplemented by reference TRBV28 and TRBJ1-1, the full variable domain reads DVKVTQSSRYLVKRTGEKVFLECVQDMDHENMFWYRQDPGLGLRLIYFSYDVKMKEKGDIPEGYSVSREKKERFSLILESASTNQTSMYLCASSLLAANTEAFFGQGTRLTVV.

The chain carries TRBV9 and TRBJ2-7, with D perhaps TRBD1 (6 bases). This CDR3 is built from 14 residues. The V end lost 0 bases, the J end lost 6 bases, and 13 bases lay between the germline ends. Per germline, CDR1 SGDLS and CDR2 YYNGEE. CDR3 bases: TGTGCCAGCAGCGTAGAGGGGGATTCGGGCGAGCAGTACTTC. Amino acid sequence: CASSVEGDSGEQYF.

Of note for this clone: This same CDR3 is encoded by further DNA sequences in the sample. V gene TRBV28 combines with J gene TRBJ1-5, with D tentatively TRBD1 (5 bases). Trimming stripped 5 bases from V and 1 base from J, with 9 bases between. In germline, CDR1 is MDHEN, CDR2 SYDVKM. CDR3 length: 14 amino acids. The CDR3 sequence: CASSPGVSNQPQHF. The CDR3 bases are TGTGCCAGCAGTCCGGGGGTGAGCAATCAGCCCCAGCATTTT.

J is TRBJ2-6 and V is TRBV18; D gene unclear. The CDR3 sequence is 16 residues long. Germline CDR1 is KGHSH and CDR2 is LQKENI. V was pared by 6 bases and J by 0 bases, with 12 bases between. Here the CDR3 DNA reads TGTGCCAGCTCCCCTTTGCAGATCTCTGGGGCCAACGTCCTGACTTTC. Residues: CASSPLQISGANVLTF.

The chain is built from TRBV5-4 and TRBJ2-5, with D perhaps TRBD2 (6 bases). Germline CDR1 is SGHNT and CDR2 is YYREEE (reference sequence). This CDR3 is built from 14 residues. Trimming took off 0 bases at V and 1 base at J, with 7 bases between the two ends. For the CDR3, the DNA is TGTGCCAGCAGCTTGGAACTAGCCCAAGAGACCCAGTACTTC. Its translation is CASSLELAQETQYF.

The rearrangement links TRBV6-5 to TRBJ1-4; 7 nucleotides line up with TRBD1. Germline V gives CDR1 MNHEY, CDR2 SVGAGI. This CDR3 has 16 amino acids. With 4 bases clipped from V and 7 bases from J, the junction kept 12 bases outside the gene matches. CDR3 amino acids: CASSSLLQGLSEKLFF. In DNA, the CDR3 is TGTGCCAGCAGTTCCCTCTTACAGGGGTTAAGTGAAAAACTGTTTTTT.

The CDR3: CASSLAGLAGPTDTQYF. The CDR3 nucleotides are TGCGCCAGCAGCTTGGCGGGACTAGCGGGCCCCACAGATACGCAGTATTTT. The chain is built from TRBV5-1 and TRBJ2-3; 12 bases are shared with TRBD2. Germline trimming cut 0 bases from V and 2 bases from J; bases unmatched to any gene: 4. The germline CDR1 and CDR2 sequences are SGHRS and YFSETQ. The CDR3 has 17 amino acids.

The CDR3 spells CASSPGSFLHLYGYTF. Written as DNA, the CDR3 is TGTGCCAGCAGCCCGGGATCCTTCCTTCACCTGTATGGCTACACCTTC. The chain carries TRBV28 and TRBJ1-2; D unresolved. Trimming cost V 6 bases and J 5 bases, with 22 bases left between them. The CDR3 has 16 residues. From germline, CDR1 is MDHEN and CDR2 SYDVKM.

V usage is TRBV28 and J usage is TRBJ2-5, with unresolved D. V was shortened by 9 bases and J by 5 bases, with 10 bases between the two germline ends. The CDR3 runs 11 residues. Per the germline V gene, CDR1 is MDHEN and CDR2 is SYDVKM. This chain's CDR3 is CASKGWETQYF. Written as DNA, the CDR3 is TGTGCCAGTAAAGGATGGGAGACCCAGTACTTC.

V gene TRBV7-6 combines with J gene TRBJ2-2; tentative D call: TRBD2 (6 bases). CDR1 and CDR2 from the germline V gene are SGHVS and FNYEAQ. The CDR3 runs 15 residues. The V gene lost 1 base and the J gene lost 1 base, with 7 bases spanning the gap. This chain's CDR3 is CASSLDSGNTGELFF. The DNA of the CDR3 is TGTGCCAGCAGCTTAGATAGCGGGAACACCGGGGAGCTGTTTTTT. The full variable domain, rest sourced from reference TRBV7-6 and TRBJ2-2, is GAGVSQSPRYKVTKRGQDVALRCDPISGHVSLYWYRQALGQGPEFLTYFNYEAQQDKSGLPNDRFSAERPEGSISTLTIQRTEQRDSAMYRCASSLDSGNTGELFFGEGSRLTVL.

This sequence joins TRBV5-6 and TRBJ2-2; D is ambiguous. The germline V and J ends were trimmed by 2 bases and 3 bases, with 5 bases remaining between them. Germline CDR1 and CDR2: SGHDT and YYEEEE. CDR3 length equals 13 residues. For the CDR3, the DNA is TGTGCCAGCAGCTTTTGGGACACCGGGGAGCTGTTTTTT. Its protein product is CASSFWDTGELFF.

The rearrangement links TRBV10-3 to TRBJ2-2; D remains ambiguous. The CDR3 is 16 amino acids. V gave up 0 bases and J gave up 6 bases, with 14 bases separating them. Germline assignment: CDR1 ENHRY and CDR2 SYGVKD. The CDR3 nucleotides read TGTGCCATCAGTGAGTCTCGGCAGCTCGAGGCCGGGGAGCTGTTTTTT. Protein sequence: CAISESRQLEAGELFF.

The DNA of the CDR3 is TGTGCCAGCAGCTTAGGTTCGGGAGCCCCCGGTGAAAAACTGTTTTTT. Encoded protein: CASSLGSGAPGEKLFF. The rearrangement uses TRBV11-2 and TRBJ1-4; no definite D call. V lost 1 base and J lost 7, with 16 bases in between. The CDR3 sequence is 16 residues long. In germline, CDR1 is SGHAT, CDR2 FQNNGV.

The chain couples TRBV10-2 to TRBJ1-5; no clear D gene. From germline, CDR1 is WSHSY and CDR2 SAAADI. V gave up 5 bases and J gave up 0 bases, with 14 bases separating them. This CDR3 spans 16 amino acids. CDR3 loop: CASSPARSVSNQPQHF. DNA of the CDR3: TGCGCCAGCAGTCCCGCCCGAAGTGTTAGCAATCAGCCCCAGCATTTT.

This clone was counted only a few times. The chain has TRBV9 and TRBJ1-2; D is ambiguous. The germline CDR1 and CDR2 sequences are SGDLS and YYNGEE. The V and J ends lost 0 bases and 7 bases respectively, with 13 bases between them. The CDR3 totals 14 residues. The CDR3 nucleotides read TGTGCCAGCAGCGTAGCCCCCGGCGACGGTGGCTACACCTTC. Translation: CASSVAPGDGGYTF.

The V call is TRBV7-9, the J call TRBJ1-1; D remains unclear. The CDR3 covers 14 residues. V lost 3 bases and J 1 base, leaving 9 bases between the germline ends. The germline V gene encodes CDR1 SEHNR and CDR2 FQNEAQ (reference sequence). CDR3 sequence reads: CASSFRDANTEAFF. The DNA of the CDR3 is TGTGCCAGCAGCTTCCGTGATGCGAACACTGAAGCTTTCTTT.